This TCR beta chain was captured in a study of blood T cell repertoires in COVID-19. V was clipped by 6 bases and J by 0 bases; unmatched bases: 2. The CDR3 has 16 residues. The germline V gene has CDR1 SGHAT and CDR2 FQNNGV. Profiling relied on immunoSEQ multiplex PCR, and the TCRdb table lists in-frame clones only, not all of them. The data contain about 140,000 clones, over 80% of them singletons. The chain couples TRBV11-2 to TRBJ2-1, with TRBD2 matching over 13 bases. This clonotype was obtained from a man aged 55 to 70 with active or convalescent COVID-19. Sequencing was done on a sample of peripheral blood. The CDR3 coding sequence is TGTGCCAGCAGATGGACTAGCGGGAGCTCCTACAATGAGCAGTTCTTC. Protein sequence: CASRWTSGSSYNEQFF.